Below, 12 T cell receptor beta chains from the same sample are listed, as sequenced in a study of blood T cell repertoires in COVID-19. This table comes from immunoSEQ multiplex PCR, and its TCRdb copy is limited to in-frame clones, with some not included. Among 300,000 to 350,000 clones, around 90% were seen once, and the ten largest hold under 7%. The sequenced material came from peripheral blood. These receptors all stem from a woman aged 30 to 39 with COVID-19, enrolled during active disease.

J is TRBJ2-2 and V is TRBV2; D is perhaps TRBD1 (6 bases). Trimming left V 1 base short and J 3 bases short, with 6 bases between. This CDR3 contains 14 residues. In germline, CDR1 is SNHLY, CDR2 FYNNEI. As DNA, the CDR3 is TGTGCCAGCAGTGAAGACAGGGACACCGGGGAGCTGTTTTTT. It encodes CASSEDRDTGELFF.

This clone has a single count. This sequence joins TRBV10-2 and TRBJ1-2, with TRBD1 matching over 7 bases. CDR3 length equals 15 residues. The J segment lost 8 bases and the V segment lost 5 bases, leaving 14 bases of the junction unmatched. Germline V lookup: CDR1 WSHSY, CDR2 SAAADI. CDR3 residues: CASSSGTVGGWGYTF. The CDR3 DNA follows: TGCGCCAGCAGTTCAGGGACAGTCGGAGGTTGGGGCTACACCTTC.

The chain has TRBV5-1 and TRBJ1-4; TRBD1 matches at 9 bases. J lost 5 bases, V lost 4 bases, and 6 bases had no gene match. Germline CDR1 SGHRS, CDR2 YFSETQ. The CDR3 extends over 15 amino acids. The CDR3 reads CASSATGTGNEKLFF. The CDR3 DNA reads as TGCGCCAGCAGCGCAACCGGGACAGGGAATGAAAAACTGTTTTTT.

CDR3 protein: CASSQEQGTQYF. The DNA for the CDR3 is TGCGCCAGCAGCCAAGAACAGGGGACGCAGTATTTT. V gene TRBV4-1 combines with J gene TRBJ2-3, with 7 bases matching TRBD1. Germline values: CDR1 MGHRA, CDR2 YSYEKL. This CDR3 has 12 residues. V dropped 0 bases and J dropped 9; count of bases not matched to a gene: 0.

The chain has TRBV2 and TRBJ2-4; D may be TRBD1 (6 bases). The CDR3 extends over 15 amino acids. Germline CDR1 and CDR2: SNHLY and FYNNEI. Trimming pared 5 bases from V and 0 bases from J, leaving 11 bases between. The CDR3: CASSYRDGAKNIQYF. The CDR3 bases are TGTGCCAGCAGTTACAGGGACGGAGCCAAAAACATTCAGTACTTC. The whole variable domain, remainder taken from reference TRBV2 and TRBJ2-4, is EPEVTQTPSHQVTQMGQEVILRCVPISNHLYFYWYRQILGQKVEFLVSFYNNEISEKSEIFDDQFSVERPDGSNFTLKIRSTKLEDSAMYFCASSYRDGAKNIQYFGAGTRLSVL.

CDR3 residues: CASSLVGGNNEQFF. The CDR3, as DNA: TGTGCCAGCAGCTTGGTTGGAGGAAACAATGAGCAGTTCTTC. The chain uses TRBV5-6 and TRBJ2-1, with D perhaps TRBD2 (5 bases). Germline lookup yields CDR1 SGHDT and CDR2 YYEEEE. The V end was cut by 0 bases, the J end by 5 bases, with 9 bases between. The length of the CDR3 is 14 residues.

This clone has only one observation. The chain uses TRBV6-2 or TRBV6-3 and TRBJ1-1; 8 bases match TRBD1. V shed 5 bases, J shed 3 bases, and the junction held 5 bases outside the gene matches. The CDR3 has 14 residues. From germline, CDR1 is MNHEY and CDR2 SVGEGT. The CDR3 region is CASSPGGADTEAFF. In DNA form, the CDR3 reads TGTGCCAGCAGTCCAGGGGGCGCGGACACTGAAGCTTTCTTT.

This chain connects TRBV7-2 to TRBJ2-7, with a tentative D call TRBD2 (6 bases). This CDR3 region has 14 residues. V was trimmed by 3 bases and J by 3 bases, leaving 12 bases between them. Germline values: CDR1 SGHTA, CDR2 FQGNSA. For the CDR3, the DNA is TGTGCCAGCAGCTTTGGACTAAAGTACTACGAGCAGTACTTC. Its protein product is CASSFGLKYYEQYF.

The gene calls are TRBV2 and TRBJ1-2; D perhaps matches TRBD1 (6 bases). The CDR3 consists of 15 residues. Germline CDR1 and CDR2: SNHLY and FYNNEI. V shed 5 bases and J shed 6 bases, with 19 bases lying between them. The CDR3 loop reads CASSKKQGIIDGYTF. CDR3 DNA sequence: TGTGCCAGCAGTAAGAAACAGGGAATCATAGATGGCTACACCTTC.

The chain employs TRBV6-6 and TRBJ2-2; D gene uncertain. Per germline, CDR1 MNHNY and CDR2 SVGAGI (reference sequence). This CDR3 is built from 14 residues. CDR3 DNA: TGTGCTTCTAATGGCTTCCTGAGGACCGGGGAGCTGTTTTTT. This sequence encodes CASNGFLRTGELFF.

The chain links TRBV6-5 to TRBJ2-5; 9 nucleotides match TRBD1. The ends lost 3 bases at V and 2 bases at J; junction bases unmatched: 4. Germline V CDR1 and CDR2: MNHEY, SVGAGI. The CDR3 loop spans 15 amino acids. The CDR3 spells CASSYWGQGQETQYF. The CDR3 coding sequence is TGTGCCAGCAGTTATTGGGGACAGGGACAAGAGACCCAGTACTTC.

This clone has a single count. The chain links TRBV7-3 to TRBJ2-3; 9 bases line up with TRBD2. The germline CDR1 and CDR2 sequences are SGHTA and FQGTGA. V dropped 5 bases and J dropped 6; count of bases not matched to a gene: 15. The CDR3 covers 17 residues. CDR3 DNA: TGTGCCAGCAGCCCTAGGGGGTTAGCGGGAGTAGGCGATACGCAGTATTTT. Protein product: CASSPRGLAGVGDTQYF.